The T cell receptor beta chain described here comes from a study of T cell changes during pregnancy in multiple sclerosis. Unmatched junction bases numbered 7, after V lost 0 bases and J lost 4 bases. Germline V gene data show CDR1 as PRHDT and CDR2 as FYEKMQ (reference sequence). The CDR3 is 16 residues long. This table comes from immunoSEQ multiplex PCR, and its TCRdb copy is limited to in-frame clones, with some not included. The sample records around 100,000 clones, approximately 93% being singletons. This receptor was taken from a female donor with multiple sclerosis, enrolled in a pregnancy study. V usage is TRBV13 and J usage is TRBJ1-1; 8 bases line up with TRBD1. The sample consisted of peripheral blood, taken after pregnancy. The CDR3 sequence is CASSLGLAGGATEAFF. CDR3 nucleotides: TGTGCCAGCAGCTTAGGCCTTGCAGGGGGCGCCACTGAAGCTTTCTTT.